This T cell receptor beta chain was captured in a study of cytomegalovirus exposure and HLA in healthy donors. Worth noting for this clone: Its antigen is unidentified.

Vbeta (60) and Jbeta (13) primers were used in the PCR. The method was immunoSEQ multiplex PCR; TCRdb's version includes in-frame clones alone and lacks a portion of them. The table lists roughly 160,000 clones, approximately 85% of them singletons. Findings and limits, study-wide: Donors belonging to an Asian-associated ancestry cluster reportedly showed fewer N-insertions in productive TCRs than the roughly 670-donor mean, according to what a later analysis found.

The CDR3 runs 16 residues. V shed 4 bases and J 5 bases; nucleotides not matched to a gene: 9. Germline CDR1 is SGHRS and CDR2 is YFSETQ. The clonotype comes from a man aged 18 to 35 in good health and CMV-seropositive. Sequenced sample: PBMCs. The chain couples TRBV5-1 to TRBJ2-5; 12 bases are shared with TRBD2. The CDR3 is CASSIQGLAGIETQYF. CDR3 nucleotide sequence: TGCGCCAGCAGCATTCAAGGACTAGCGGGGATCGAGACCCAGTACTTC.